This record concerns one T cell receptor (beta chain) sequence. These data come from a study of blood T cell repertoires in COVID-19. TCRdb keeps only in-frame clones here, not all; method: immunoSEQ multiplex PCR. Of approximately 85,000 clones in the sample, roughly 90% are singletons; the top ten hold roughly 2%. The specimen sequenced was peripheral blood. The source of this sequence is a man aged 50-59 years with acute or convalescent COVID-19.

The CDR3 is CASSPDRVGTNEKLFF. The CDR3 nucleotides are TGTGCCAGTAGTCCGGACAGGGTGGGAACTAATGAAAAACTGTTTTTT. This rearrangement joins TRBV19 to TRBJ1-4, with 8 bases aligning to TRBD1. Unmatched junction bases numbered 6, after V lost 5 bases and J lost 1 base. In germline, CDR1 is LNHDA, CDR2 SQIVND (reference sequence). The CDR3 spans 16 residues.